Shown below are 30 T cell receptor beta chains from a single sample sequenced in a study of PD-L1 blockade in urothelial cancer. Measured with immunoSEQ multiplex PCR; TCRdb has only the in-frame clones, and not every one. The table lists tens of thousands of clones, around 83% of them singletons. Time point indicated: pretreatment peripheral blood. Sample: PBMCs, taken around atezolizumab (anti-PD-L1) treatment. The source of these receptors is a woman in her 70s with urothelial cancer.

This clone has only a few counts. This chain links TRBV5-1 with TRBJ1-3; 10 nucleotides align to TRBD1. Losses at the gene ends were 4 bases for V and 7 bases for J; bases not matched to a gene: 14. The length of the CDR3 is 17 residues. The germline gives CDR1 SGHRS, CDR2 YFSETQ. This CDR3 is CASSRSGTGDFGNTIYF. The CDR3 DNA sequence: TGCGCCAGCAGCCGCTCCGGGACAGGGGACTTTGGTAACACCATATATTTT.

The J gene is TRBJ2-7, the V gene TRBV7-9; 9 nucleotides align to TRBD2. Germline loops: CDR1 SEHNR, CDR2 FQNEAQ (reference sequence). V gave up 1 base and J gave up 5 bases; unmatched junction bases: 6. This CDR3 is built from 15 residues. CDR3 nucleotides: TGTGCCAGCAGCTTAGGTAGCGGGAGTGTCCACGAGCAGTACTTC. This sequence encodes CASSLGSGSVHEQYF.

J is TRBJ2-4 and V is TRBV4-1; 7 bases line up with TRBD1. This CDR3 is built from 17 residues. Trimming at V came to 0 bases and at J to 0 bases, leaving 5 bases not matched to a gene. Per the germline V gene, CDR1 is MGHRA and CDR2 is YSYEKL. CDR3 sequence (DNA): TGCGCCAGCAGCCAAGATCTAAGGGGGCGAGCCAAAAACATTCAGTACTTC. Its protein is CASSQDLRGRAKNIQYF.

In DNA form, the CDR3 reads TGCAGCGTAGACCGACAGGGGTTTTTGACTTTCTTT. Translated: CSVDRQGFLTFF. This chain uses TRBV29-1 with TRBJ1-1; 8 bases fit TRBD1. Germline V lookup: CDR1 SQVTM, CDR2 ANQGSEA. The CDR3 is 12 residues long. The trim removed 6 bases at V and 12 bases at J, leaving 12 bases unmatched.

The chain has TRBV7-7 and TRBJ2-7; TRBD2 matches 14 bases. Germline V gene lookup returns CDR1 SSHAT and CDR2 FNYEAQ (reference sequence). Trimming removed 5 bases from V and 8 bases from J; junction bases left unmatched: 8. The CDR3 extends over 15 amino acids. The CDR3 region is CASSQGLAGADQQYF. CDR3 coding DNA: TGTGCCAGCAGCCAGGGACTAGCGGGGGCGGATCAGCAGTACTTC.

This clone appeared a few times. V gene TRBV5-1 combines with J gene TRBJ2-2; D not certain. Germline CDR1 reads SGHRS; CDR2 reads YFSETQ. The V and J ends lost 4 bases and 0 bases respectively, with 10 bases between them. This CDR3 contains 15 residues. This chain's CDR3 is CASSEDSPNTGELFF. The CDR3 DNA reads as TGCGCCAGCAGCGAGGATTCGCCGAACACCGGGGAGCTGTTTTTT.

The rearrangement links TRBV7-6 to TRBJ2-5, with 8 bases aligning to TRBD2. V shed 2 bases, J shed 0 bases, and the junction held 8 bases outside the gene matches. CDR3 length: 17 residues. Per the germline V gene, CDR1 is SGHVS and CDR2 is FNYEAQ. This CDR3 reads CASSLPEGSGNQETQYF. The CDR3 nucleotides read TGTGCCAGCAGCTTACCTGAGGGTAGCGGGAACCAAGAGACCCAGTACTTC.

This chain joins TRBV10-3 and TRBJ2-7; no clear D. CDR3 length: 13 residues. The V and J ends lost 5 bases and 3 bases respectively, with 11 bases between them. CDR1 is ENHRY and CDR2 is SYGVKD in the germline V gene. DNA of the CDR3: TGTGCCATCAGTCAGAGGCCCGACTACGAGCAGTACTTC. It codes for CAISQRPDYEQYF.

V and J are TRBV10-2 and TRBJ1-1; no firm D call. Germline CDR1 reads WSHSY; CDR2 reads SAAADI. V dropped 4 bases and J dropped 3 bases, with 9 bases sitting between them. This CDR3 is built from 13 residues. The CDR3 DNA reads TGCGCCAGCAGTGTGGGCGGGGACACTGAAGCTTTCTTT. Protein sequence: CASSVGGDTEAFF.

This rearrangement joins TRBV19 to TRBJ1-5; possible D gene TRBD1, 5 bases. Looked up from germline, CDR1 is LNHDA and CDR2 is SQIVND (reference sequence). The CDR3 is 18 residues long. Between the trimmed V and J ends, which lost 0 bases and 6 bases, there was a span of 21 bases. This chain's CDR3 is CASSIDPPSSGSGQPQHF. CDR3 coding DNA: TGTGCCAGTAGTATAGATCCCCCATCATCAGGGTCCGGTCAGCCCCAGCATTTT. Full variable domain (outside the CDR3, taken from reference TRBV19 and TRBJ1-5): DGGITQSPKYLFRKEGQNVTLSCEQNLNHDAMYWYRQDPGQGLRLIYYSQIVNDFQKGDIAEGYSVSREKKESFPLTVTSAQKNPTAFYLCASSIDPPSSGSGQPQHFGDGTRLSIL.

V and J are TRBV5-6 and TRBJ2-5; 14 nucleotides align to TRBD2. The V and J ends lost 1 base and 4 bases, in that order; junction bases with no gene match: 6. There are 17 residues in the CDR3. Germline-derived CDR1 and CDR2 are SGHDT and YYEEEE. The CDR3 bases are TGTGCCAGCAGCTTGAGACTAGCGGGAGGGAGAACAGAGACCCAGTACTTC. Protein sequence: CASSLRLAGGRTETQYF.

This clone has just a few counts. The V gene is TRBV4-2, the J gene TRBJ2-5; D is perhaps TRBD1 (5 bases). Germline loops: CDR1 LGHNA, CDR2 YNFKEQ. Trimming left V 1 base short and J 7 bases short, with 16 bases between. CDR3 length: 15 residues. This CDR3 is CASSQGEGALGTQYF. CDR3 DNA: TGTGCCAGCAGCCAAGGAGAAGGGGCCTTAGGGACCCAGTACTTC.

The chain combines TRBV25-1 with TRBJ2-5, with D possibly being TRBD1 (6 bases). The V end lost 4 bases, the J end lost 0 bases, and 9 bases lay between the germline ends. Germline loops: CDR1 MGHDK, CDR2 SYGVNS. The CDR3 contains 14 residues. This CDR3 reads CASSVTGYQETQYF. For the CDR3, the DNA is TGTGCCAGCAGTGTTACAGGGTACCAAGAGACCCAGTACTTC. The variable domain in full, with the rest retrieved from reference TRBV25-1 and TRBJ2-5, is EADIYQTPRYLVIGTGKKITLECSQTMGHDKMYWYQQDPGMELHLIHYSYGVNSTEKGDLSSESTVSRIRTEHFPLTLESARPSHTSQYLCASSVTGYQETQYFGPGTRLLVL.

The chain joins TRBV19 to TRBJ1-2; 9 bases map to TRBD1. V was clipped by 4 bases and J by 8 bases; unmatched bases: 8. Germline V gene data show CDR1 as LNHDA and CDR2 as SQIVND (reference sequence). The CDR3 has 14 amino acids. The CDR3 DNA reads as TGTGCCAGTAGTACTCATGGGACAGGGAGCGGCTACACCTTC. Translated, it gives CASSTHGTGSGYTF.

This chain joins TRBV6-1 and TRBJ2-5, with 10 bases that match TRBD2. Trimming took 5 bases from V and 2 from J; bases not matched to a gene: 5. In germline, CDR1 is MNHNS, CDR2 SASEGT. The CDR3 is 15 amino acids. CDR3 protein: CASSPWTSGQETQYF. The CDR3 nucleotides are TGTGCCAGCAGTCCCTGGACTAGCGGTCAAGAGACCCAGTACTTC.

This clone was counted many times. Other DNA sequences in this sample translate to the same CDR3. V gene TRBV29-1 combines with J gene TRBJ2-7, with 7 bases aligning to TRBD1. The CDR3 length is 12 residues. CDR1 and CDR2 (germline): SQVTM, ANQGSEA. Trimming at V came to 7 bases and at J to 3 bases, leaving 6 bases not matched to a gene. CDR3 nucleotide sequence: TGCAGCGCCCGGGACAGCAACTACGAGCAGTACTTC. This encodes CSARDSNYEQYF.

J is TRBJ2-1 and V is TRBV18; 9 bases are a match to TRBD1. CDR1 and CDR2 (germline): KGHSH, LQKENI. The CDR3 extends over 20 amino acids. With V trimmed by 2 bases and J by 5 bases, 19 bases remained unmatched. CDR3 sequence reads: CASSPTRTGGRTRIHNEQFF. CDR3 sequence (DNA): TGTGCCAGCTCACCAACTAGAACAGGGGGCCGGACCCGAATACACAATGAGCAGTTCTTC. Based on the CDR3 plus reference TRBV18 and TRBJ2-1, the full variable domain is NAGVMQNPRHLVRRRGQEARLRCSPMKGHSHVYWYRQLPEEGLKFMVYLQKENIIDESGMPKERFSAEFPKEGPSILRIQQVVRGDSAAYFCASSPTRTGGRTRIHNEQFFGPGTRLTVL.

This clone was picked up one time. The chain employs TRBV6-5 and TRBJ1-2; 7 positions agree with TRBD1. V dropped 2 bases and J dropped 6; count of bases not matched to a gene: 3. Germline lookup yields CDR1 MNHEY and CDR2 SVGAGI. The CDR3 contains 13 residues. The CDR3 reads CASSYTGENGYTF. The CDR3 region has the DNA TGTGCCAGCAGTTACACAGGGGAAAATGGCTACACCTTC.

This sequence joins TRBV30 and TRBJ2-2; no definite D call. The CDR3 has 16 amino acids. V lost 0 bases and J lost 3, with 14 bases in between. In germline, CDR1 is GTSNPN, CDR2 SVGIG (reference sequence). Here the CDR3 reads CAWSVRHSTYTGELFF. The DNA of the CDR3 is TGTGCCTGGAGTGTACGCCACAGCACTTACACCGGGGAGCTGTTTTTT.

This clone was counted a single time. Additional DNA sequences in this sample encode the identical CDR3. The CDR3 region has the DNA TGCAGTGCTGCGCGGGGGGAGACCCAGTACTTC. This gives the protein CSAARGETQYF. J is TRBJ2-5 and V is TRBV20-1, with 7 bases matching TRBD2. The CDR3 sequence is 11 residues long. V was pared by 5 bases and J by 5 bases, with 2 bases of the junction left unmatched. Germline V gene sequence: CDR1 DFQATT, CDR2 SNEGSKA (reference sequence).

Written as DNA, the CDR3 is TGTGCCAGCAGCGGAGCGGGAGTTGACGAGCAGTACTTC. Residues: CASSGAGVDEQYF. The chain recombines TRBV9 with TRBJ2-7, with 8 bases lining up with TRBD2. Germline V gene sequence: CDR1 SGDLS, CDR2 YYNGEE. The V segment lost 3 bases and the J segment 5 bases; nucleotides outside the gene matches: 4. The length of the CDR3 is 13 residues.

This chain joins TRBV2 and TRBJ2-3; a possible D gene is TRBD1 (5 bases). The germline V and J ends were trimmed by 9 bases and 1 base, with 14 bases remaining between them. The germline V gene encodes CDR1 SNHLY and CDR2 FYNNEI. This CDR3 spans 14 amino acids. Here the CDR3 DNA reads TGTGCCAGTAGGACAATTCCTGGCACAGATACGCAGTATTTT. As protein: CASRTIPGTDTQYF.

The chain carries TRBV9 and TRBJ1-2; D is ambiguous. The length of the CDR3 is 21 residues. Germline V CDR1 and CDR2: SGDLS, YYNGEE. V gave up 0 bases and J gave up 5 bases, with 32 bases separating them. The CDR3 sequence is CASSVAGVPGFGGPTGYGYTF. For the CDR3, the DNA is TGTGCCAGCAGCGTAGCGGGAGTTCCTGGATTTGGCGGGCCAACGGGGTATGGCTACACCTTC.

Only a few counts were recorded for this clone. The J gene is TRBJ2-5, the V gene TRBV23-1, with D possibly matching TRBD2 (5 bases). TRBV23-1 is recorded as an ORF, its role being uncertain. This CDR3 comprises 14 residues. V gave up 4 bases and J gave up 5 bases, with 14 bases separating them. DNA for the CDR3: TGCGCCAGCAGTCTCGGACTTGGGGAGGAGACCCAGTACTTC. Protein product: CASSLGLGEETQYF.

V and J are TRBV6-5 and TRBJ2-1; 10 bases match TRBD2. The V segment lost 6 bases and the J segment 6 bases; nucleotides outside the gene matches: 8. From germline, CDR1 is MNHEY and CDR2 SVGAGI. The CDR3 has 15 residues. CDR3: CASRPTSGIPNEQFF. The CDR3 region has the DNA TGTGCCAGCAGGCCCACTAGCGGGATTCCCAATGAGCAGTTCTTC.

The chain recombines TRBV11-2 with TRBJ2-7; TRBD1 is a possible D gene (7 bases). The V end lost 2 bases, the J end lost 9 bases, and 17 bases lay between the germline ends. The CDR3 is made up of 14 amino acids. Germline V CDR1 and CDR2: SGHAT, FQNNGV. The CDR3 DNA is TGTGCCAGCAGCTTACCGCTAACCCAGGGGGGGCAGTACTTC. The encoded protein is CASSLPLTQGGQYF.

The V gene is TRBV7-6, the J gene TRBJ2-7; TRBD2 might be the D (5 bases). The germline V gene encodes CDR1 SGHVS and CDR2 FNYEAQ. Between the trimmed V and J ends, which lost 2 bases and 3 bases, there was a span of 23 bases. The CDR3 length is 18 residues. CDR3 sequence (DNA): TGTGCCAGCAGCTTACAACAGCGGCAGTCCGATGGGGTCTACGAGCAGTACTTC. Protein product: CASSLQQRQSDGVYEQYF.

The chain uses TRBV30 and TRBJ1-1, with 8 bases fitting TRBD1. CDR3 size: 12 residues. With V trimmed by 2 bases and J by 8 bases, 4 bases remained unmatched. Germline lookup yields CDR1 GTSNPN and CDR2 SVGIG (reference sequence). CDR3 in DNA: TGTGCCTGGAGTCGGACAGGGACGGAAGCTTTCTTT. Amino acid sequence: CAWSRTGTEAFF.

The rearrangement links TRBV20-1 to TRBJ2-1; 9 nucleotides agree with TRBD1. There are 11 residues in the CDR3. The V gene end was trimmed by 1 base and the J gene end by 14 bases; junction bases not matched to a gene: 3. Germline lookup yields CDR1 DFQATT and CDR2 SNEGSKA (reference sequence). CDR3 bases: TGCAGTGCTAGAGCGAGACAGGGGGAGTTCTTC. Protein sequence: CSARARQGEFF.

The gene calls are TRBV7-2 and TRBJ2-3; TRBD2 aligns across 8 bases. CDR3 length equals 15 residues. Trimming removed 5 bases from V and 2 bases from J; junction bases left unmatched: 6. Per the germline V gene, CDR1 is SGHTA and CDR2 is FQGNSA. The CDR3 spells CASSPGGENTDTQYF. The CDR3 DNA reads as TGTGCCAGCAGCCCCGGGGGGGAAAACACAGATACGCAGTATTTT.